The 2 T cell receptor beta chains listed next were all sequenced from one sample in a study of T-cell memory formation after mild COVID-19. Each CDR3 protein gets one entry after TCRdb re-called the 5' RACE reads with MiXCR. Seen here are 450,000 or so distinct CDR3 sequences, around 19% observed once, and the top ten hold 8.4%. Sequencing was done on a sample of PBMCs or a T cell subset sorted from them (not recorded which). These receptors came from an adult woman who had mild COVID-19 (a few samples of this study predate the infection). Cell type and time point are not known.

The J gene is TRBJ1-1, the V gene TRBV12-3 or TRBV12-4, with 10 bases fitting TRBD1. Unmatched junction bases numbered 9, after V lost 6 bases and J lost 5 bases. The CDR3 is 15 amino acids. The CDR3 sequence: CASRLTGGEFTEAFF. CDR3 DNA: TGTGCCAGCAGGCTGACAGGGGGCGAATTTACTGAAGCTTTCTTT.

J is TRBJ2-3 and V is TRBV12-3 or TRBV12-4; D remains ambiguous. This CDR3 comprises 15 residues. V gave up 3 bases and J gave up 1 base, with 11 bases separating them. For the CDR3, the DNA is TGTGCCAGCAGTTTTCAAGGGTTGGGCACAGATACGCAGTATTTT. It yields the protein CASSFQGLGTDTQYF.